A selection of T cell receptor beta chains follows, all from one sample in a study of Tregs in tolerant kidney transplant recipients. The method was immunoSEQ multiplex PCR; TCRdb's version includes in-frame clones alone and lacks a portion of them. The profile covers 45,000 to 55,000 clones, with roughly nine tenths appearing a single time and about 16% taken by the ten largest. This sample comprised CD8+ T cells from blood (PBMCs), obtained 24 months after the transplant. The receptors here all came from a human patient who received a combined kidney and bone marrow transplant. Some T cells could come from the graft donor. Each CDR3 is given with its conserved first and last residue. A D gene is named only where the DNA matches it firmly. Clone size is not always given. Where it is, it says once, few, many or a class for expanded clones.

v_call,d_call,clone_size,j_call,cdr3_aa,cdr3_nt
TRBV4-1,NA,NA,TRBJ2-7,CASSQQPGLNYEQYF,TGCGCCAGCAGCCAACAACCGGGACTTAACTACGAGCAGTACTTC
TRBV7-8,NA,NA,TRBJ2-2,CASSLAIGGAGELFF,TGTGCCAGCAGCTTAGCGATCGGGGGAGCCGGGGAGCTGTTTTTT
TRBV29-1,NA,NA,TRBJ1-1,CSVGPGQKNEAFF,TGCAGCGTTGGGCCCGGACAGAAAAACGAAGCTTTCTTT
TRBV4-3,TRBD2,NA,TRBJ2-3,CASSQGPSGSSDTQYF,TGCGCCAGCAGCCAAGGCCCTAGCGGGAGTTCAGATACGCAGTATTTT
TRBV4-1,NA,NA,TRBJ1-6,CASSLIWSYNSPLHF,TGCGCCAGCAGCCTCATTTGGTCCTATAATTCCCCCCTCCACTTT
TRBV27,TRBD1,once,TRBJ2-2,CASSLLGQGLAGELFF,TGTGCCAGCAGTTTACTAGGACAGGGGCTTGCCGGGGAGCTGTTTTTT
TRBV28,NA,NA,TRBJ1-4,CASSFVGGEETNEKLFF,TGTGCCAGCAGTTTCGTAGGGGGAGAAGAAACTAATGAAAAACTGTTTTTT
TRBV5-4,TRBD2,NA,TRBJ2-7,CASSRGSGIGYEQYF,TGTGCCAGCAGCCGCGGGAGCGGGATAGGGTACGAGCAGTACTTC
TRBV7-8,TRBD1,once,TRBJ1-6,CASSLQTGGVTYNSPLHF,TGTGCCAGCAGCTTACAGACAGGGGGCGTAACCTATAATTCCCCCCTCCACTTT
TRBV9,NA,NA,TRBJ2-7,CASSGTGSYEQYF,TGTGCCAGCAGCGGTACAGGGAGCTACGAGCAGTACTTC
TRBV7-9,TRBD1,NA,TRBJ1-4,CASSQTGATEKLFF,TGTGCCAGCAGCCAGACAGGGGCGACGGAAAAACTGTTTTTT
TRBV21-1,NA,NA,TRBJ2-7,CASSNGSGSSYEQYF,TGTGCCAGCAGCAACGGTAGCGGGTCCTCCTACGAGCAGTACTTC
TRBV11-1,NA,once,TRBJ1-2,CASSLTTGGYTF,TGTGCCAGCAGCTTAACCACTGGTGGCTACACCTTC
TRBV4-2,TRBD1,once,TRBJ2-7,CASSQGTGLSYEQYF,TGTGCCAGCAGCCAAGGGACAGGGCTCTCCTACGAGCAGTACTTC
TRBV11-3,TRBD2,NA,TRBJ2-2,CASSPQRTSVWTGELFF,TGTGCCAGCAGCCCGCAAAGGACTAGCGTCTGGACCGGGGAGCTGTTTTTT
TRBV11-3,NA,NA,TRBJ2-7,CASSLTAGRRYEQYF,TGTGCCAGCAGTCTAACGGCGGGACGGCGGTACGAGCAGTACTTC
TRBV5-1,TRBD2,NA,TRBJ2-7,CASSTGTSGYEQYF,TGCGCCAGCAGCACCGGGACTAGCGGCTACGAGCAGTACTTC
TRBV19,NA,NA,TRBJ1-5,CASNFMEGQPQHF,TGTGCCAGTAACTTTATGGAGGGTCAGCCCCAGCATTTT
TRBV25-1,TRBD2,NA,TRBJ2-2,CATGGAGELFF,TGTGCCACCGGGGGGGCCGGGGAGCTGTTTTTT
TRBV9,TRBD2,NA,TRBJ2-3,CASSVSGGTDTQYF,TGTGCCAGCAGCGTTAGCGGGGGAACAGATACGCAGTATTTT
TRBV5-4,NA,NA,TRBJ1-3,CASSLQGLGNTIYF,TGTGCCAGCAGCTTGCAGGGTCTGGGAAACACCATATATTTT
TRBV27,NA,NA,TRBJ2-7,CASSRGWMGEMDYEQYF,TGTGCCAGCAGTCGTGGGTGGATGGGAGAGATGGACTACGAGCAGTACTTC
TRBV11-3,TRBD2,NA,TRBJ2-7,CVSSFETSGRWSSYEQYF,TGTGTCAGCAGCTTTGAGACTAGCGGGAGGTGGAGCTCCTACGAGCAGTACTTC
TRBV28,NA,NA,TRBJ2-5,CASSLKETQYF,TGTGCCAGCAGCCTTAAAGAGACCCAGTACTTC
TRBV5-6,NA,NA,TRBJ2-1,CASSYAQLGDNEQFF,TGTGCCAGCAGCTACGCCCAACTAGGTGACAATGAGCAGTTCTTC
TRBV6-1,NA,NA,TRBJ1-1,CASGGAKGETEAFF,TGTGCCAGCGGGGGAGCCAAGGGGGAGACTGAAGCTTTCTTT
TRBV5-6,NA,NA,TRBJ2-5,CASIPPQKETQYF,TGTGCCAGCATCCCCCCCCAGAAAGAGACCCAGTACTTC
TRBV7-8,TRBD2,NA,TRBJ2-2,CASSSGLAGANTGELFF,TGTGCCAGCAGCTCCGGACTAGCGGGGGCGAACACCGGGGAGCTGTTTTTT
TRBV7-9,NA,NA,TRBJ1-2,CASSLGVGAGQGIYGYTF,TGTGCCAGCAGCTTAGGGGTCGGAGCGGGGCAGGGGATATATGGCTACACCTTC
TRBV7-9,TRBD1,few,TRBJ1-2,CASSSSPGTVNYGYTF,TGTGCCAGCAGCTCCTCACCCGGGACAGTCAACTATGGCTACACCTTC
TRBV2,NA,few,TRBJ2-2,CASSILTGELFF,TGTGCCAGCAGTATCCTCACCGGGGAGCTGTTTTTT
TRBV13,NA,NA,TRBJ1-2,CASSLGQGKGYGYTF,TGTGCCAGCAGCTTAGGACAGGGAAAGGGTTATGGCTACACCTTC
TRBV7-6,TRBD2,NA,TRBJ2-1,CASSSLAGEGHNEQFF,TGTGCCAGCAGCTCGCTAGCGGGAGAGGGGCACAATGAGCAGTTCTTC
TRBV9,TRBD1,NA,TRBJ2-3,CASSAQGVTDTQYF,TGTGCCAGCAGCGCGCAGGGGGTTACAGATACGCAGTATTTT
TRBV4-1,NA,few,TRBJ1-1,CASSQGRNTEAFF,TGCGCCAGCAGCCAAGGGAGGAACACTGAAGCTTTCTTT
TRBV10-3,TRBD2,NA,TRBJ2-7,CAIRPGLAGFGVSYEQYF,TGTGCCATCAGACCGGGACTAGCGGGATTCGGGGTCTCCTACGAGCAGTACTTC
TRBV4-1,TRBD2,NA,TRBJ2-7,CASSQRTSGTDEQYF,TGCGCCAGCAGCCAACGGACTAGCGGGACCGACGAGCAGTACTTC
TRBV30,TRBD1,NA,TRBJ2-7,CAWHSGQGNYEQYF,TGTGCCTGGCATTCGGGACAGGGAAATTACGAGCAGTACTTC
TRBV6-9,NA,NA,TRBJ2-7,CASSLLAGAASSYEQYF,TGTGCCAGCAGTTTACTGGCGGGGGCGGCTAGCTCCTACGAGCAGTACTTC
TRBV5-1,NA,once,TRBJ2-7,CASSSGRLYYEQYF,TGCGCCAGCAGCTCAGGGAGGTTATACTACGAGCAGTACTTC
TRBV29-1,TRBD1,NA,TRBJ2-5,CSVGWQGARETQYF,TGCAGCGTTGGATGGCAGGGGGCTAGAGAGACCCAGTACTTC
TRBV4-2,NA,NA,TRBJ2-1,CASSHLWARGASYNEQFF,TGTGCCAGCAGCCACCTTTGGGCCAGGGGGGCGTCCTACAATGAGCAGTTCTTC
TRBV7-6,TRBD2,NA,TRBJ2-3,CASSLGGIAGGFTDTQYF,TGTGCCAGCAGCTTAGGTGGAATAGCGGGAGGGTTCACAGATACGCAGTATTTT
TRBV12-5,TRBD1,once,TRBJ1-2,CASGPDRDYGYTF,TGTGCTAGTGGTCCGGACAGGGACTATGGCTACACCTTC
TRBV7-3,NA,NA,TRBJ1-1,CASSLIGGRQAFF,TGTGCCAGCAGCTTAATCGGCGGGAGGCAAGCTTTCTTT
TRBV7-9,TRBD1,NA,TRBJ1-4,CASSPSTDRGFGKLFF,TGTGCCAGCAGCCCCTCGACGGACAGGGGGTTTGGAAAACTGTTTTTT
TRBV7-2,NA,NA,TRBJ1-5,CASSPNTGSNQPQHF,TGTGCCAGCAGCCCAAACACAGGGAGCAATCAGCCCCAGCATTTT
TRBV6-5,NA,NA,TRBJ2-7,CASSEGLAYEQYF,TGTGCCAGCAGTGAAGGACTTGCCTACGAGCAGTACTTC
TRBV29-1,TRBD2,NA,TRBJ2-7,CSVYGTSGRAYYEQYF,TGCAGCGTCTACGGGACTAGCGGGAGGGCCTACTACGAGCAGTACTTC
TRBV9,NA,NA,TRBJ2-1,CASSVSGVNEQFF,TGTGCCAGCAGCGTATCAGGGGTCAATGAGCAGTTCTTC
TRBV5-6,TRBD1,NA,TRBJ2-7,CASSPGRTGSYYEQYF,TGTGCCAGCAGCCCTGGTAGGACAGGTTCATACTACGAGCAGTACTTC
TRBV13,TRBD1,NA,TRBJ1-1,CASSHRDRGNPDTEAFF,TGTGCCAGCAGCCACCGAGACAGGGGCAATCCGGACACTGAAGCTTTCTTT
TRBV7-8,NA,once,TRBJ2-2,CADSGDTGELFF,TGTGCCGATAGCGGCGACACCGGGGAGCTGTTTTTT